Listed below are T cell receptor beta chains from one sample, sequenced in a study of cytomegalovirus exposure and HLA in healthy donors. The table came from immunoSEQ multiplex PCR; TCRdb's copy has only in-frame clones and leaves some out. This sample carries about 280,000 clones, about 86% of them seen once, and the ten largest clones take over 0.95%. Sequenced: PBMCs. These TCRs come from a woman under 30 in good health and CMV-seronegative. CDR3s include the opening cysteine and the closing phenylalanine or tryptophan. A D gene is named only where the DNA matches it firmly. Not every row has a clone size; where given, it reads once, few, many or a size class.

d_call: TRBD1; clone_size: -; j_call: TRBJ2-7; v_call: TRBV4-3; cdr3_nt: TGCGCCAGCAGCCGGGACAGGGGCTACGAGCAGTACTTC; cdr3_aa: CASSRDRGYEQYF
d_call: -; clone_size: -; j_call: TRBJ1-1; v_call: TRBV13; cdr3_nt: TGTGCCAGCAGCTTAGGGGGTAGCGACACTGAAGCTTTCTTT; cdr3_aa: CASSLGGSDTEAFF
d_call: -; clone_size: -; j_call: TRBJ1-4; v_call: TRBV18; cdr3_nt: TGTGCCAGCTCATCCGGGGAGGAAAAACTGTTTTTT; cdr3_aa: CASSSGEEKLFF
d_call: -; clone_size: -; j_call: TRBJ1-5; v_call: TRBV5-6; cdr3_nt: TGTGCCAGCAGCTTGGAGGCCAGGGGATATAGCAATCAGCCCCAGCATTTT; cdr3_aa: CASSLEARGYSNQPQHF
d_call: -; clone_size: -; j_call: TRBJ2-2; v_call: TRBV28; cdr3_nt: TGTGCCAGCATCTCGGGGGGCGGGAACACCGGGGAGCTGTTTTTT; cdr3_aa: CASISGGGNTGELFF
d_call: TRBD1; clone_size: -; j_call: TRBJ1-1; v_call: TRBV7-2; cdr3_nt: TGTGCCAGCAGTCTTGGGACAGTGAACACTGAAGCTTTCTTT; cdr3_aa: CASSLGTVNTEAFF
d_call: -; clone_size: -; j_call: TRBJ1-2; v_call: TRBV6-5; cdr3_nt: TGTGCCAGCTCCTCGGCCGGACAGAGGCCAAGTGGCTACACCTTC; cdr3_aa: CASSSAGQRPSGYTF
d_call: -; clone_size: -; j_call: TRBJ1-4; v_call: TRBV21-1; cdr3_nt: TGTGCCAGCAGCCAAAGGCGGTCTCGGGAAAAACTGTTTTTT; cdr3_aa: CASSQRRSREKLFF
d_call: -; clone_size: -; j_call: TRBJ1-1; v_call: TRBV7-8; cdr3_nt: TGTGCCAGCAGCTTACCGGGGAAAACTGAAGCTTTCTTT; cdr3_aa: CASSLPGKTEAFF
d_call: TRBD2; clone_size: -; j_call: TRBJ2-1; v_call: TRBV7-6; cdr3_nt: TGTGCCAGCAGCTTAGAGGTTAGCGGGAGGTGGAGTTACAATGAGCAGTTCTTC; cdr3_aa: CASSLEVSGRWSYNEQFF
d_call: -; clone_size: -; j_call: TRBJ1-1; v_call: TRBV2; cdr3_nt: TGTGCCAGCAGTGTCAGTGGCAACACTGAAGCTTTCTTT; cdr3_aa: CASSVSGNTEAFF
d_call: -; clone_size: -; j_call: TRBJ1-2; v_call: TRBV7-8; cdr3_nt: TGTGCCAGCAGCTTAGTTCGAACAGCTACTAACTATGGCTACACCTTC; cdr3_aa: CASSLVRTATNYGYTF
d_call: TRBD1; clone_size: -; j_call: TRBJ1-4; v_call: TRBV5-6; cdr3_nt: TGTGCCAGCAGCTTAACCGGGACAGGTGAAAAACTGTTTTTT; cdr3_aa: CASSLTGTGEKLFF
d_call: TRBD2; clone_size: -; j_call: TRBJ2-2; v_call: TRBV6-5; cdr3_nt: TGTGCCAGCAGTTTCGGACTAGCGGGGGTCACCGGGGAGCTGTTTTTT; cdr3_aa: CASSFGLAGVTGELFF
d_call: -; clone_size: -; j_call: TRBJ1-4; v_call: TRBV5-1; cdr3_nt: TGCGCCAGCAGCCTGGAGCCCCAGGAAACTAATGAAAAACTGTTTTTT; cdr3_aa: CASSLEPQETNEKLFF
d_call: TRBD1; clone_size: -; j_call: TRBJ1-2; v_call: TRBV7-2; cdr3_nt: TGTGCCAGCAGCACCGGGACAGGGTTCTGGTACTATGGCTACACCTTC; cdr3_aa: CASSTGTGFWYYGYTF
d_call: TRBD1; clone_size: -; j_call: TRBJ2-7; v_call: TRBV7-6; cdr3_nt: TGTGCCAGCAGCTTAGAACCGGGACAGGGCGGGGGCGAGCAGTACTTC; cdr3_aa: CASSLEPGQGGGEQYF
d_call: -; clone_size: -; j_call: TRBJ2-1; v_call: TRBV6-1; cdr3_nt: TGTGCCAGCAGTGGAGGAGCCCCCCCGGATCTGTTCTTC; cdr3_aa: CASSGGAPPDLFF
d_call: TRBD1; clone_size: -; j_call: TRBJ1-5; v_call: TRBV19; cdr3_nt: TGTGCCAGTATCCCCGGGACAGGTGAAGGGTGGCCCCAGCATTTT; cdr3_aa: CASIPGTGEGWPQHF
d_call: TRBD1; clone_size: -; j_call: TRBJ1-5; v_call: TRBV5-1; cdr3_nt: TGCGCCAGCAGCTTGGATGGGACAGGGAGCAATCAGCCCCAGCATTTT; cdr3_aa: CASSLDGTGSNQPQHF
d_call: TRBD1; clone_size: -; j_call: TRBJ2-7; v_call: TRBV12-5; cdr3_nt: TGTGCTAGTGGTTGGACATCGACAGGGGCCTACGAGCAGTACTTC; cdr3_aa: CASGWTSTGAYEQYF
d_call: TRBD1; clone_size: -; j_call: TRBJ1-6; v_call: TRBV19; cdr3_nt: TGTGCCAGTAGCCCATACTTGCCTCGGACAGGGAGCAATTCACCCCTCCACTTT; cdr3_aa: CASSPYLPRTGSNSPLHF
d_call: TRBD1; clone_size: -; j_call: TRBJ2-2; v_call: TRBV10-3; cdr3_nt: TGTGCCATCAGGGACAGGATGAACACCGGGGAGCTGTTTTTT; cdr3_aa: CAIRDRMNTGELFF
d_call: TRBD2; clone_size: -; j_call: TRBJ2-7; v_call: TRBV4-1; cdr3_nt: TGCGCCAGCAGCCAAGTCCCGGGAGGGAGCTACGAGCAGTACTTC; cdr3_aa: CASSQVPGGSYEQYF
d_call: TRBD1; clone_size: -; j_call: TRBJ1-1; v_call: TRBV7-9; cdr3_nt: TGTGCCAGCAGCTTACGGACAGGGCGGAACACTGAAGCTTTCTTT; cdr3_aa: CASSLRTGRNTEAFF
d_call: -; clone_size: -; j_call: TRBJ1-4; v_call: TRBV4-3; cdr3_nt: TGCGCCAGCAGCCAACCAGGGGATGAAAAACTGTTTTTT; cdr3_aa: CASSQPGDEKLFF
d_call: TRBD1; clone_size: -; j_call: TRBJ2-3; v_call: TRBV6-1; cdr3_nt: TGTGCCAGCAGTGTTATCCTAGGGGGCGAGACAGATACGCAGTATTTT; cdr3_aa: CASSVILGGETDTQYF
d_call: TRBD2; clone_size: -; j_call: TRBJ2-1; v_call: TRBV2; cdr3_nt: TGTGCCAGCAGCCGTCGACTAGCGGAGGGAGTCAATGAGCAGTTCTTC; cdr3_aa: CASSRRLAEGVNEQFF
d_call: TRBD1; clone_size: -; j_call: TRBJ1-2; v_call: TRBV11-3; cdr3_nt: TGTGCCTGCCGACAGGGGGCTCCTAACTATGGCTACACCTTC; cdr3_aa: CACRQGAPNYGYTF
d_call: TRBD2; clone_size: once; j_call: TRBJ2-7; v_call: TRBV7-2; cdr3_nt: TGTGCCAGCAGCTTAGCGGGGGGGAAGTACGAGCAGTACTTC; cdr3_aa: CASSLAGGKYEQYF
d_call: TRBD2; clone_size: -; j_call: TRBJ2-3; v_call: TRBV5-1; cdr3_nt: TGCGCCAGCAGCTCTGGTCTAGCGGGAGGGCCTACAGATACGCAGTATTTT; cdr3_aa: CASSSGLAGGPTDTQYF
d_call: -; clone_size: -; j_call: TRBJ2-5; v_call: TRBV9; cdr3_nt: TGTGCCAGCAGCGTAGAAGGGCTAGCGACGGGTGAGACCCAGTACTTC; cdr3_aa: CASSVEGLATGETQYF
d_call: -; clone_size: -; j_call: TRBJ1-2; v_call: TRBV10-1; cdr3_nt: TGCGCCAAGCGCGGGACCCTCGAGGGCTATGGCTACACCTTC; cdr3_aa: CAKRGTLEGYGYTF
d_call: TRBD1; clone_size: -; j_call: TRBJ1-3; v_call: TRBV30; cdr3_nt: TGTGCCTGGACCTCCGACAGGGGATCCACCATATATTTT; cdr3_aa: CAWTSDRGSTIYF
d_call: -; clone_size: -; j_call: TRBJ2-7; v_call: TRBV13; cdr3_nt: TGTGCCAGCAGCTTATTCGCAGCCTACGAGCAGTACTTC; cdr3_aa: CASSLFAAYEQYF
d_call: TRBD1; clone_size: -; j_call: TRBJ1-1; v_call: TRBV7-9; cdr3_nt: TGTGCCAGCAGCTTAGGGACAGGGTCCCTGGAGGAAGCTTTCTTT; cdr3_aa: CASSLGTGSLEEAFF
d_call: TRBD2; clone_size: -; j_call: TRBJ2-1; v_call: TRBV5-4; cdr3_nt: TGTGCCAGCAGTATTGGACTAGCGGGCCTGGGCAATGAGCAGTTCTTC; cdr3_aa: CASSIGLAGLGNEQFF
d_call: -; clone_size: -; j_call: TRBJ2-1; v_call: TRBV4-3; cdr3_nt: TGCGCCAGCAGCCAAGGTGGGAGACGAGACAATGAGCAGTTCTTC; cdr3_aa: CASSQGGRRDNEQFF
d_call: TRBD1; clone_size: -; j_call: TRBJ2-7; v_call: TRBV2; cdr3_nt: TGTGCCAGTATAGGGCTCCGGGACAGATCTTACGAGCAGTACTTC; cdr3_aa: CASIGLRDRSYEQYF
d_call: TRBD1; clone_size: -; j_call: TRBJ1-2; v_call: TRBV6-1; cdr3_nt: TGTGCCAGCATCGGACAGGGGTTCCTTTCCTATGGCTACACCTTC; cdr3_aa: CASIGQGFLSYGYTF
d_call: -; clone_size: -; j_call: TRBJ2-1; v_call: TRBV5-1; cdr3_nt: TGCGCCAGCAGCTTGCAGGCCTACAATGAGCAGTTCTTC; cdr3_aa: CASSLQAYNEQFF
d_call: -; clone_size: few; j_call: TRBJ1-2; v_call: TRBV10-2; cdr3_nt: TGCGCCAGCAGTGAGGGCAGCTATGGCTACACCTTC; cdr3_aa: CASSEGSYGYTF
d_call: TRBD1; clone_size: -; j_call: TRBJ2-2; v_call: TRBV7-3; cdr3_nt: TGTGCCAGCCGAACGACAGGGTCCACCGGGGAGCTGTTTTTT; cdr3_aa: CASRTTGSTGELFF
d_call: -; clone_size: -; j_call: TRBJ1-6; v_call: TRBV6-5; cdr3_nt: TGTGCCAGCAGTTTAGGGGGGGGGAATTCACCCCTCCACTTT; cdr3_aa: CASSLGGGNSPLHF
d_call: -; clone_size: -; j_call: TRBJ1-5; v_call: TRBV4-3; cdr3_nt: TGCGCCAGCAGCCCTTCGAAGAGTCAGCCCCAGCATTTT; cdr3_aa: CASSPSKSQPQHF
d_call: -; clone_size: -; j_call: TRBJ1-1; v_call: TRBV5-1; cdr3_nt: TGCGCCAGCAGCTTGTCGGCCGGGAGGTCCACTGAAGCTTTCTTT; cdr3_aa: CASSLSAGRSTEAFF
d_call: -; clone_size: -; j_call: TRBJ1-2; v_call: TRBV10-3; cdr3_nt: TGTGCCATCAGTGAGTCGAGGCTCCCGGGAGGCTACACCTTC; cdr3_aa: CAISESRLPGGYTF
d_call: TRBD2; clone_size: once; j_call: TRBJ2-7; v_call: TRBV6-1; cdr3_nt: TGTGCCGCCGACAAAACTAGCGGGACTGGCGAGCAGTACTTC; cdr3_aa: CAADKTSGTGEQYF
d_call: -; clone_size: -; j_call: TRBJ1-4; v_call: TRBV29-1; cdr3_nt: TGCAGCGTTGGTCCAGGGGACAATGAAAAACTGTTTTTT; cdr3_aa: CSVGPGDNEKLFF